What follows describes a single T cell receptor (beta chain). Its antigen specificity is not known. No much larger clone is present one base from it, and per-base qualities are unavailable. Sample time point, as interpreted from the label and publication: about 28 days (+/-7) after the second vaccine dose. Because spike-specific TCR depth and breadth did not differ between the two schedules, AZD1222 recipients who got a second dose at roughly 4 weeks were pooled with those who got a second dose at roughly 12 weeks. Samples from vaccinated people were obtained from the UK trials COV001 and COV002, which included a single-blind randomized controlled phase 2/3 trial of AZD1222 (ChAdOx1 nCoV-19) in healthy adults. For TCRbeta chain sequencing, PBMC samples were collected from trial participants at day 0 and at day 28 after the second dose. V loses 4 bases of germline sequence and J loses 8 bases, and the interval between the two ends is 21 bases. From cysteine to phenylalanine, the CDR3 is 16 amino acids long. The entry retains the CDR3 DNA only, 48 bases that are in frame from base 1. CDR1 and CDR2 are drawn from the germline V gene: SGHDT, YYEEEE.

The data are from a study of T cell responses to AZD1222 COVID-19 vaccine (TCRdb year 2021). For the study in its entirety: TCR sequencing was performed for 230 to 250 trial participants, of whom about 200 were given two doses of AZD1222 and approximately 26 were given two doses of MenACWY control vaccine. Trial participants were enrolled by age into 18-55, 56-69 and 70-plus year subgroups, with approximately 150, 28 and 58 TCR-sequenced participants respectively.

The CDR3 regions of human TCRbeta chains were analyzed by immunosequencing. The source study handled its data this way. TCRs in the repertoires were matched against a reference library of SARS-CoV-2-specific TCRs that had been generated with the MIRA antigen-specificity platform. Breadth meant the fraction of unique TCRs that were SARS-CoV-2-associated, whereas depth meant the fraction of total T cells that were SARS-CoV-2-associated. Each spike-specific TCR was assigned to its reactive spike region and to a CD4 or CD8 class using the MIRA data. Log10-transformed breadth and depth values were compared by one-way ANOVA with Sidak's multiple comparisons tests. What TCRdb holds here is the immuneACCESS table cut down to in-frame rearrangements. Part of the clones is not present; checked against another copy, under half of the missing clones reflect an unresolved V gene, and the others are unexplained. V and J calls and clone size are given by that table; D and trimming were obtained from the DNA. This sample holds 90,000 to 100,000 clones; roughly 90% were observed only once. About 12% of the sample rests with the top ten.

General conclusions and limits of the study: Conclusions about previously exposed vaccinees were limited because only six AZD1222 recipients were SARS-CoV-2 seropositive at baseline. In the small 56-69-year group, the increase in depth fell short of significance, most likely because of low power. Most participants were white British and females outnumbered males, and the authors suggested that clonal diversity may have been underestimated. Because no day 14 peak-response samples were available, the repertoires could be characterized only after the peak T cell response. The vaccine-associated CD4 TCRs covered the entire spike protein, and the dominant responses fell in regions 160-218 and 743-854. After two AZD1222 doses, both the breadth and the depth of spike-specific TCRs were significantly higher than at day 0 and than in MenACWY recipients. Epitopes outside the regions mutated in the B.1.351 and B.1.1.7 variants were reportedly recognized by nearly half of the unique spike-specific TCRs.

The sequencing used peripheral blood, collected 28 days after the second AZD1222 dose. This TCR came from an adult who received the AZD1222 COVID-19 vaccine. Rearrangement joined TRBV5-6 to TRBJ1-4; no D gene is confidently identified. The bases are TGTGCCAGCAGCAGACTCGGACCCCAGCTAGAGGAAAAACTGTTTTTT. This is translated as CASSRLGPQLEEKLFF.